Below are 28 T cell receptor beta chains sequenced from a single sample in a study of OX40 agonist ivuxolimab in advanced cancers. Generated by immunoSEQ multiplex PCR, the TCRdb table keeps only in-frame clones and is missing some. The data contain about 16,000 clones, 75% to 95% of them singletons. Specimen: CD4+ or CD8+ T cells sorted from blood, collected in a trial of the OX40 agonist ivuxolimab. Receptor source: an adult with an advanced solid tumor such as melanoma, head and neck, liver or kidney cancer.

The chain uses TRBV7-2 and TRBJ1-2, with D perhaps TRBD1 (6 bases). Germline V gives CDR1 SGHTA, CDR2 FQGNSA. The CDR3 length is 16 residues. V was cut by 5 bases and J by 2 bases, with 18 bases left in between. As DNA, the CDR3 is TGTGCCAGCAGCCGAGTATGGACAGCCTCCAACTATGGCTACACCTTC. Protein: CASSRVWTASNYGYTF.

This CDR3 reads CASSPVLVGPASDTQYF. The CDR3, as DNA: TGTGCCAGCAGTCCCGTTTTAGTCGGCCCCGCATCGGATACGCAGTATTTT. V and J are TRBV27 and TRBJ2-3; D remains ambiguous. CDR3 length equals 17 residues. V was clipped by 5 bases and J by 6 bases, with 24 bases between them. Germline lookup yields CDR1 MNHEY and CDR2 SMNVEV (reference sequence).

This sequence joins TRBV14 and TRBJ2-5, with D unresolved. Trimming removed 0 bases from V and 10 bases from J, with 9 bases in between. Per germline, CDR1 SGHDN and CDR2 FVKESK. There are 12 residues in the CDR3. CDR3 residues: CASSQDSWGQYF. The CDR3 coding sequence is TGTGCCAGCAGCCAAGATTCTTGGGGCCAGTACTTC. Full variable domain (missing parts from reference TRBV14 and TRBJ2-5): EAGVTQFPSHSVIEKGQTVTLRCDPISGHDNLYWYRRVMGKEIKFLLHFVKESKQDESGMPNNRFLAERTGGTYSTLKVQPAELEDSGVYFCASSQDSWGQYFGPGTRLLVL.

CDR3 nucleotide sequence: TGTGCCAGCAGCTGGTCCCAGTCCCGGAACACTGAAGCTTTCTTT. Translated, it gives CASSWSQSRNTEAFF. The chain has TRBV7-2 and TRBJ1-1, with no clear D. Germline CDR1 and CDR2: SGHTA and FQGNSA. The CDR3 length is 15 residues. V lost 4 bases, J lost 1 base, and 13 bases lay in between.

The chain is built from TRBV18 and TRBJ2-5, with D maybe TRBD2 (5 bases). The CDR3 length is 14 residues. The V and J ends lost 1 base and 5 bases respectively, with 11 bases between them. Germline CDR1 is KGHSH and CDR2 is LQKENI. The CDR3 here is CASSPRTRDETQYF. The CDR3 DNA is TGTGCCAGCTCACCACGGACTCGCGACGAGACCCAGTACTTC.

The chain recombines TRBV6-5 with TRBJ2-7; 8 bases align to TRBD1. This CDR3 is built from 14 residues. J lost 5 bases, V lost 5 bases, and 8 bases had no gene match. Germline V gene lookup returns CDR1 MNHEY and CDR2 SVGAGI. CDR3 sequence reads: CASSRGQGVNEQYF. Written as DNA, the CDR3 is TGTGCCAGCAGTCGTGGACAGGGCGTCAACGAGCAGTACTTC.

The chain combines TRBV7-2 with TRBJ2-7; the match to TRBD2 covers 9 bases. This CDR3 region has 17 residues. Looked up from germline, CDR1 is SGHTA and CDR2 is FQGNSA. V gave up 4 bases and J gave up 5 bases; unmatched junction bases: 15. For the CDR3, the DNA is TGTGCCAGCAGCTCGCCGGTTGTTGCGGGAGGGATCCACGAGCAGTACTTC. Translated: CASSSPVVAGGIHEQYF.

The CDR3 DNA reads TGTGCCAGCAGCTCGACAGGGACGCCCTACAATGAGCAGTTCTTC. It is translated as CASSSTGTPYNEQFF. V and J are TRBV11-2 and TRBJ2-1; 7 bases line up with TRBD1. J lost 2 bases, V lost 4 bases, and 5 bases had no gene match. This CDR3 contains 15 residues. Germline loops: CDR1 SGHAT, CDR2 FQNNGV.

The chain combines TRBV10-3 with TRBJ2-5, with 11 bases identical to TRBD2. The end of the DNA fits TRBJ2-7 better, so the J call may be wrong. Germline loops: CDR1 ENHRY, CDR2 SYGVKD. This CDR3 region has 15 residues. CDR3 protein: CAISPTSGSSYEQYF. In DNA, the CDR3 is TGTGCCATCAGCCCAACTAGCGGGAGCTCCTACGAGCAGTACTTC.

The rearrangement links TRBV5-8 to TRBJ2-7; D possibly corresponds to TRBD1 (5 bases). This CDR3 comprises 14 residues. Trimming stripped 4 bases from V and 1 base from J, with 12 bases between. CDR1 and CDR2 from the germline V gene are SGHTS and YDEGEE. The CDR3 is CASSTDIMSYEQYF. CDR3 sequence (DNA): TGTGCCAGCAGCACGGACATAATGTCCTACGAGCAGTACTTC. The full variable domain, its missing parts supplied by reference TRBV5-8 and TRBJ2-7, is EAGVTQSPTHLIKTRGQQATLRCSPISGHTSVYWYQQALGLGLQFLLWYDEGEERNRGNFPPRFSGRQFPNYSSELNVNALELEDSALYLCASSTDIMSYEQYFGPGTRLTVT.

This rearrangement joins TRBV30 to TRBJ2-1; 9 bases are a match to TRBD2. The germline V gene has CDR1 GTSNPN and CDR2 SVGIG (reference sequence). CDR3 length: 16 amino acids. J lost 4 bases, V lost 0 bases, and 7 bases had no gene match. The CDR3 region is CAWSVIRLADYNEQFF. As DNA, the CDR3 is TGTGCCTGGAGTGTAATTCGACTAGCGGATTACAATGAGCAGTTCTTC.

This clone was recorded once. The chain carries TRBV7-9 and TRBJ2-3; 13 nucleotides match TRBD2. J was trimmed by 2 bases and V by 5 bases; bases with no gene match: 4. The CDR3 has 16 residues. Germline CDR1 reads SEHNR; CDR2 reads FQNEAQ (reference sequence). CDR3 nucleotides: TGTGCCAGCAGCCAGGGACTAGCGGGGATCACAGATACGCAGTATTTT. Its translation: CASSQGLAGITDTQYF.

This chain connects TRBV19 to TRBJ2-1; the D gene is possibly TRBD2 (6 bases). V was trimmed by 6 bases and J by 7 bases, leaving 19 bases between them. The CDR3 extends over 15 amino acids. Germline assignment: CDR1 LNHDA and CDR2 SQIVND (reference sequence). DNA of the CDR3: TGTGCCAGTAGCCCCTCTAGCGTACCCGGGAATGAGCAGTTCTTC. Protein sequence: CASSPSSVPGNEQFF. Filled out from reference TRBV19 and TRBJ2-1, the complete variable domain reads DGGITQSPKYLFRKEGQNVTLSCEQNLNHDAMYWYRQDPGQGLRLIYYSQIVNDFQKGDIAEGYSVSREKKESFPLTVTSAQKNPTAFYLCASSPSSVPGNEQFFGPGTRLTVL.

The V and J genes are TRBV9 and TRBJ2-1; D possibly corresponds to TRBD2 (6 bases). Germline V gene data show CDR1 as SGDLS and CDR2 as YYNGEE. Trimming stripped 0 bases from V and 4 bases from J, with 11 bases between. CDR3 size: 15 residues. CDR3 DNA sequence: TGTGCCAGCAGCGTAGCGGGAGCGAAGTACAATGAGCAGTTCTTC. This translates into CASSVAGAKYNEQFF.

This clone has more than one count but fewer than ten. The CDR3, as DNA: TGTGCCAGTAGTATGAGCGGGAGAAGTACTATCGGGGAGCTGTTTTTT. Residues: CASSMSGRSTIGELFF. This chain joins TRBV19 and TRBJ2-2; 8 bases are shared with TRBD2. Germline V gene data show CDR1 as LNHDA and CDR2 as SQIVND (reference sequence). With 3 bases clipped from V and 7 bases from J, the junction kept 10 bases outside the gene matches. The CDR3 is 16 residues long.

This chain connects TRBV7-2 to TRBJ2-1, with D unresolved. Germline lookup yields CDR1 SGHTA and CDR2 FQGNSA. This CDR3 has 15 residues. The V and J ends lost 6 bases and 2 bases respectively, with 14 bases between them. The CDR3 reads CASSLIFLPYNEQFF. The CDR3 nucleotides are TGTGCCAGCAGTCTGATCTTCCTGCCCTACAATGAGCAGTTCTTC.

The chain has TRBV10-1 and TRBJ1-1; possibly TRBD1 for D (5 bases). The CDR3 sequence is 13 residues long. The V end lost 6 bases, the J end lost 4 bases, and 12 bases lay between the germline ends. CDR1 and CDR2 (germline): WNHNN, SYGVQD (reference sequence). CDR3 amino acids: CASRRGVGTEAFF. In nucleotides, the CDR3 is TGCGCCAGCAGAAGAGGGGTTGGCACTGAAGCTTTCTTT.

Worth noting for this clone: The junction shows a germline mismatch at one end, possibly a read error. The V gene is TRBV5-8, the J gene TRBJ1-1; D not certain. This CDR3 is built from 12 residues. The germline gives CDR1 SGHTS, CDR2 YDEGEE. CDR3: CASSLDSADLSF. CDR3 nucleotide sequence: TGTGCCAGCAGCTTGGATTCCGCGGACCTCTCTTTT.

This chain connects TRBV7-9 to TRBJ1-2; possible D gene TRBD1, 5 bases. Germline V gene data show CDR1 as SEHNR and CDR2 as FQNEAQ (reference sequence). The CDR3 is made up of 15 amino acids. Trimming removed 0 bases from V and 5 bases from J, with 13 bases in between. The CDR3 DNA sequence: TGTGCCAGCAGCTTAGCGTCACAGGCGGGGTATGGCTACACCTTC. This codes for CASSLASQAGYGYTF.

This clone was detected only once. The chain combines TRBV6-6 with TRBJ1-2, with 10 bases fitting TRBD1. Germline V gives CDR1 MNHNY, CDR2 SVGAGI (reference sequence). This CDR3 is built from 16 residues. Unmatched junction bases numbered 9, after V lost 1 base and J lost 7 bases. In nucleotides, the CDR3 is TGTGCCAGCAGTTACTACGGGACAGGGGATTTATTTGGCTACACCTTC. This codes for CASSYYGTGDLFGYTF.

V usage is TRBV6-5 and J usage is TRBJ1-2; 9 bases are a match to TRBD1. Germline lookup yields CDR1 MNHEY and CDR2 SVGAGI. V was pared by 6 bases and J by 9 bases, with 14 bases of the junction left unmatched. The length of the CDR3 is 15 residues. CDR3 coding DNA: TGTGCCAGCAGAGGGACAGGGCCGGTATTCCCCAGCTACACCTTC. It translates to CASRGTGPVFPSYTF.

This clone was counted once. This sequence joins TRBV2 and TRBJ2-3; 7 nucleotides align to TRBD2. Germline V gene data show CDR1 as SNHLY and CDR2 as FYNNEI. CDR3 size: 20 residues. Trimming cost V 2 bases and J 2 bases; bases outside gene matches: 19. This CDR3 reads CASSEFPTYNAGDYTDTQYF. As DNA, the CDR3 is TGTGCCAGCAGTGAATTTCCCACTTATAATGCGGGAGACTACACAGATACGCAGTATTTT.

V gene TRBV5-5 combines with J gene TRBJ2-2; 12 positions match TRBD2. The germline V gene encodes CDR1 SGHKS and CDR2 YYEKEE (reference sequence). The CDR3 runs to 16 residues. V lost 4 bases, J lost 5 bases, and 6 bases stayed unmatched. The DNA of the CDR3 is TGTGCCAGCAGCCCACGGACTAGCGGGGAGACCGGGGAGCTGTTTTTT. It is translated as CASSPRTSGETGELFF. The full variable domain, in which reference TRBV5-5 and TRBJ2-2 provide the parts outside the CDR3, is DAGVTQSPTHLIKTRGQQVTLRCSPISGHKSVSWYQQVLGQGPQFIFQYYEKEERGRGNFPDRFSARQFPNYSSELNVNALLLGDSALYLCASSPRTSGETGELFFGEGSRLTVL.

This rearrangement joins TRBV14 to TRBJ2-1; perhaps TRBD2 as D (6 bases). The CDR3 runs 16 residues. Germline values: CDR1 SGHDN, CDR2 FVKESK. Trimming shortened V by 2 bases and J by 6 bases, and 17 bases separated the two germline ends. The CDR3 DNA follows: TGTGCCAGCAGCCAATTTATCCTGGAGGGAACCAATGAGCAGTTCTTC. Its translation: CASSQFILEGTNEQFF.

CDR3 residues: CASGPDIGWEQFF. The CDR3 coding sequence is TGTGCTAGTGGTCCCGACATTGGTTGGGAGCAGTTCTTC. This chain links TRBV12-5 with TRBJ2-1, with D uncertain. Germline-derived CDR1 and CDR2 are LGHNT and FRNRAP. Trimming removed 5 bases from V and 10 bases from J, with 15 bases in between. The CDR3 runs 13 residues.

V is TRBV9 and J is TRBJ2-3; unclear D gene. The ends were cut back, 4 bases at V and 2 bases at J, with 11 bases in the middle. This CDR3 region has 14 residues. Germline CDR1 reads SGDLS; CDR2 reads YYNGEE. The DNA for the CDR3 is TGTGCCAGCAGCCCCCGGACCACCACAGATACGCAGTATTTT. Its translation: CASSPRTTTDTQYF.

The chain recombines TRBV6-6 with TRBJ2-2; no reliable D call. From germline, CDR1 is MNHNY and CDR2 SVGAGI (reference sequence). Trimming cost V 1 base and J 5 bases, with 2 bases left between them. This CDR3 comprises 12 residues. Here the CDR3 DNA reads TGTGCCAGCAGTTACTGGACCGGGGAGCTGTTTTTT. Amino acids: CASSYWTGELFF.

The V call is TRBV2, the J call TRBJ1-5, with unresolved D. The CDR3 extends over 14 amino acids. Trimming took 1 base from V and 3 from J, leaving 7 bases between them. The germline V gene has CDR1 SNHLY and CDR2 FYNNEI. CDR3 residues: CASSEESNNQPQHF. CDR3 DNA sequence: TGTGCCAGCAGTGAAGAGAGCAACAATCAGCCCCAGCATTTT.